This T cell receptor beta chain was identified during a study of neurological immune-mediated disorders. Overall study context: The study included around 35 multiple sclerosis patients, some 31 relapsing-remitting and 3 secondary progressive.

Study results and caveats: As far as clinical or MRI features were concerned, none was associated with the multiple sclerosis repertoire cluster. HTLV-1-associated myelopathy ranked highest for TCR clonal expansion and multiple sclerosis lowest, beneath healthy controls.

The ends lost 4 bases at V and 6 bases at J; junction bases unmatched: 3. Per germline, CDR1 DFQATT and CDR2 SNEGSKA (reference sequence). CDR3 length equals 14 residues. This clonotype was detected many times. The target antigen is unknown. Synthesis of cDNA was performed by 5'RACE using 10-nucleotide random UMIs. One entry per CDR3 protein results from TCRdb running MiXCR on the 5' RACE reads. The sample has approximately 59,000 distinct CDR3 sequences; approximately 5.1% are singletons. This receptor was taken from a human donor with multiple sclerosis. The donor label of this sample is uncertain. V and J are TRBV20-1 and TRBJ2-1; 13 bases are shared with TRBD2. The sample consisted of PBMCs. DNA for the CDR3: TGCAGTGCTATTGGACTAGCGGGGGTCAATGAGCAGTTCTTC. This gives the protein CSAIGLAGVNEQFF.